Each of the 9 T cell receptor beta chains below was sequenced from the same sample in a study of blood T cell repertoires in COVID-19. The data were produced by immunoSEQ multiplex PCR, yet TCRdb's version contains in-frame clones alone and is incomplete. The data show more than 80,000 clones, with approximately 83% seen just once and approximately 31% held by the top ten. The sequenced sample consisted of peripheral blood. These receptors were collected from a woman of 80 years or more with active or convalescent COVID-19.

The V gene is TRBV27, the J gene TRBJ1-2; 10 bases align to TRBD1. The germline gives CDR1 MNHEY, CDR2 SMNVEV (reference sequence). J gave up 6 bases and V 5 bases, and 6 bases lay outside the gene matches. CDR3 size: 14 residues. For the CDR3, the DNA is TGTGCCAGCAGTACGGGACAGGGGTTGGATGGCTACACCTTC. It is translated as CASSTGQGLDGYTF.

A few counts support this clone. The chain combines TRBV7-6 with TRBJ2-1; tentatively, D is TRBD2 (5 bases). Per the germline V gene, CDR1 is SGHVS and CDR2 is FNYEAQ. The CDR3 is made up of 16 amino acids. V was pared by 4 bases and J by 0 bases, with 13 bases between. The DNA for the CDR3 is TGTGCCAGCAGCTCCCGAGGGAGAGGCTCCTACAATGAGCAGTTCTTC. Its protein product is CASSSRGRGSYNEQFF.

This clone was recorded once. The V gene is TRBV15, the J gene TRBJ2-5; possibly TRBD2 for D (5 bases). This CDR3 has 15 amino acids. Germline-derived CDR1 and CDR2 are LNHNV and YYDKDF (reference sequence). Trimming left V 1 base short and J 5 bases short, with 14 bases between. The CDR3 DNA follows: TGTGCCACCAGCAGAGGAGTCGCCGGCGGGGAGACCCAGTACTTC. Translation: CATSRGVAGGETQYF.

This clone occurred once. One end of the junction is discordant with germline, which a read error may explain. The V call is TRBV7-2, the J call TRBJ2-7; 10 bases are a match to TRBD2. The V gene's germline CDR1 is SGHTA and CDR2 FQGNSA. The CDR3 is 14 amino acids. In nucleotides, the CDR3 is TGTGCCAGCAGCCTAGCGGGAGAGGTCTACGAGCAGTACTTC. Translated: CASSLAGEVYEQYF.

The genes are TRBV12-3 or TRBV12-4 and TRBJ1-1; a weak D match, TRBD1 (5 bases). The CDR3 length is 13 residues. Trimming took off 8 bases at V and 0 bases at J, with 10 bases between the two ends. The CDR3 DNA reads as TGTGCCAGCTTACGACAGTTGAACACTGAAGCTTTCTTT. It specifies CASLRQLNTEAFF.

V usage is TRBV5-1 and J usage is TRBJ1-1, with 7 positions matching TRBD1. V lost 4 bases to trimming and J lost 7 bases; unmatched junction nucleotides: 13. The germline CDR1 and CDR2 sequences are SGHRS and YFSETQ. The CDR3 consists of 15 residues. CDR3 protein: CASSTRTGTGLEAFF. CDR3 sequence (DNA): TGCGCCAGCAGCACGAGGACAGGCACAGGACTTGAAGCTTTCTTT.

The V and J genes are TRBV6-5 and TRBJ2-7; D is possibly TRBD2 (5 bases). Trimming shortened V by 2 bases and J by 4 bases, and 15 bases separated the two germline ends. The CDR3 sequence is 15 residues long. The germline V gene encodes CDR1 MNHEY and CDR2 SVGAGI. The CDR3 bases are TGTGCCAGCAGTTACCGAGGGTCTGGCAAATACGAGCAGTACTTC. Protein sequence: CASSYRGSGKYEQYF.

V usage is TRBV11-3 and J usage is TRBJ2-2, with 9 bases that match TRBD1. The CDR3 contains 16 residues. The J segment lost 4 bases and the V segment lost 3 bases, leaving 6 bases of the junction unmatched. The germline V gene has CDR1 SGHNT and CDR2 YENEEA. The CDR3 protein is CASSFTGGHLTGELFF. Written as DNA, the CDR3 is TGTGCCAGCAGCTTTACAGGGGGCCACCTCACCGGGGAGCTGTTTTTT.

This clone was detected a few times. This sequence joins TRBV2 and TRBJ1-5; tentative D call: TRBD1 (6 bases). Trimming pared 3 bases from V and 7 bases from J, leaving 13 bases between. Germline CDR1 is SNHLY and CDR2 is FYNNEI. The CDR3 runs to 14 residues. In DNA form, the CDR3 reads TGTGCCAGCAGTGATGGGGGGGCTCGGCAGCCCCAGCATTTT. It codes for CASSDGGARQPQHF. Combining the CDR3 with reference TRBV2 and TRBJ1-5 gives the whole variable domain EPEVTQTPSHQVTQMGQEVILRCVPISNHLYFYWYRQILGQKVEFLVSFYNNEISEKSEIFDDQFSVERPDGSNFTLKIRSTKLEDSAMYFCASSDGGARQPQHFGDGTRLSIL.